This T cell receptor beta chain was captured by sequencing in a study of breast tumors, draining lymph nodes, adjacent tissues. Study observations and caveats: Tumor T cell lymph node origin was a supported hypothesis, not proven. Tumor repertoires ranked between lymph nodes and nontumor tissue in diversity, with V and J gene preferences. Compared with basal-like, luminal-like tumors shared significantly more repertoire with nontumor tissue. Most tumor T cells seemingly derive from lymph node, then expand in tumor.

One entry per CDR3 protein results from TCRdb running MiXCR on the multiplex PCR reads. In the table there are 270,000 or so distinct CDR3 sequences, 30% to 35% of which are singletons. The lymph nodes were axillary draining lymph nodes from breast cancer patients. This clonotype was counted ten times or more. The antigen remains undetermined. This clonotype was sampled from a female donor with breast cancer. Some clones in this sample may be carry-over from other donors' samples. The source material was axillary lymph node tissue.

The chain's CDR3 is CASSLATSLPYEQYF. In DNA, the CDR3 is TGTGCCAGCAGTTTAGCTACTAGCCTACCCTACGAGCAGTACTTC. The genes are TRBV12-3 or TRBV12-4 and TRBJ2-7; tentatively, D is TRBD2 (6 bases). This CDR3 has 15 amino acids. V was cut by 0 bases and J by 2 bases, with 11 bases left in between.